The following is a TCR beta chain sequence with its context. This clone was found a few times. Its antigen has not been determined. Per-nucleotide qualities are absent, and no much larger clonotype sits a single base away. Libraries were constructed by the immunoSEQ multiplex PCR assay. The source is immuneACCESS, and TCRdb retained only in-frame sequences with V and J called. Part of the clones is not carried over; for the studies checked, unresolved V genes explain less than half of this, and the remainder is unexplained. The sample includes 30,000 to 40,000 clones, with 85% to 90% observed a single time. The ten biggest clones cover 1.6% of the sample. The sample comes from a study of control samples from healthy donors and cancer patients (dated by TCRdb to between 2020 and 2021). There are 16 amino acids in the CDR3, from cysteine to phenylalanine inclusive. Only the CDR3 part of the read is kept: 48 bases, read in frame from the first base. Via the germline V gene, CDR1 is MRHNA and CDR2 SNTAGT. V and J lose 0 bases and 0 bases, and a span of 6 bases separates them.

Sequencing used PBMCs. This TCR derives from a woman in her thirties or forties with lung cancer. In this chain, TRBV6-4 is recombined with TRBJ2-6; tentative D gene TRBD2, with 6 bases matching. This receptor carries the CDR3 CASSDSTSSGANVLTF. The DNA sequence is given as TGTGCCAGCAGTGACTCGACTAGCTCTGGGGCCAACGTCCTGACTTTC.